This TCR beta chain was captured in a study of cytomegalovirus exposure and HLA in healthy donors. With 60 Vbeta and 13 Jbeta primers, the PCR was carried out. Repertoires were generated with immunoSEQ multiplex PCR, while TCRdb's copy carries only in-frame clones and drops some. The sample contains roughly 120,000 clones, around 8.5% of which appear only once. The V end lost 4 bases, the J end lost 1 base, and 10 bases lay between the germline ends. This CDR3 has 14 residues. The germline gives CDR1 MNHNS, CDR2 SASEGT. Sequenced sample: PBMCs. The TCR sequence derives from a man in his forties in good health and CMV-seronegative. This sequence joins TRBV6-1 and TRBJ2-5; possibly TRBD1 for D (6 bases). CDR3 amino acids: CASSGKGGQETQYF. In DNA form, the CDR3 reads TGTGCCAGCAGTGGGAAAGGGGGCCAAGAGACCCAGTACTTC.